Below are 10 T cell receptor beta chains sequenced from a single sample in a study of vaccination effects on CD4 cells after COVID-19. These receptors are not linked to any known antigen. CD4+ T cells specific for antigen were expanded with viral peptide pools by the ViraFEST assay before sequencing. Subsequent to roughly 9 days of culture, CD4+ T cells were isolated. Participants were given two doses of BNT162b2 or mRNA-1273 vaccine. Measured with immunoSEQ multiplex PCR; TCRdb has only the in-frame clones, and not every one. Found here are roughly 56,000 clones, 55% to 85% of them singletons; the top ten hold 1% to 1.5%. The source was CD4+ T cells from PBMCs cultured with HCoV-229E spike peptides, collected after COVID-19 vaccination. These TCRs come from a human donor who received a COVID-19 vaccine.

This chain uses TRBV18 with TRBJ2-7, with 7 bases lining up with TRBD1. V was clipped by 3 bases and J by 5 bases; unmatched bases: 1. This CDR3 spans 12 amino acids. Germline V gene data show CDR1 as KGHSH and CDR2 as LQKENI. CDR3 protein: CASSPTGDEQYV. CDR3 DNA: TGTGCCAGCTCACCCACAGGGGACGAGCAGTACGTC.

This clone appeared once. The CDR3 loop reads CASSRISGRGNTIYF. The CDR3 bases are TGTGCCAGCAGCCGAATATCGGGGAGGGGAAACACCATATATTTT. The chain carries TRBV14 and TRBJ1-3; D unresolved. This CDR3 has 15 residues. Trimming removed 4 bases at V and 4 bases at J, with 14 bases between. Germline lookup yields CDR1 SGHDN and CDR2 FVKESK.

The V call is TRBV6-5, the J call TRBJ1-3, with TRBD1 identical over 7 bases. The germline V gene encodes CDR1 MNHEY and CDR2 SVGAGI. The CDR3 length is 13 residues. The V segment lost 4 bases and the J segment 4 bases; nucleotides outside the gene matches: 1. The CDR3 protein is CASSSGQGNTIYF. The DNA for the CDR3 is TGTGCCAGCAGTTCGGGACAGGGAAACACCATATATTTT.

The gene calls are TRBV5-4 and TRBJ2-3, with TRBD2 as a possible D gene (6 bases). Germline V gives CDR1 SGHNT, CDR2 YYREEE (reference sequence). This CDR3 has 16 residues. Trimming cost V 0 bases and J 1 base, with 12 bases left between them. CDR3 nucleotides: TGTGCCAGCAGCTTGGGCGGGGTCCGGGGCACAGATACGCAGTATTTT. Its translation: CASSLGGVRGTDTQYF.

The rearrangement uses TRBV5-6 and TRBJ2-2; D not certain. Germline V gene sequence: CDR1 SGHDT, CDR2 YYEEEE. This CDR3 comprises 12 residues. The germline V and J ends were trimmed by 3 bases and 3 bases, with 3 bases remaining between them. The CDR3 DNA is TGTGCCAGCAGCTCATACACCGGGGAGCTGTTTTTT. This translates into CASSSYTGELFF.

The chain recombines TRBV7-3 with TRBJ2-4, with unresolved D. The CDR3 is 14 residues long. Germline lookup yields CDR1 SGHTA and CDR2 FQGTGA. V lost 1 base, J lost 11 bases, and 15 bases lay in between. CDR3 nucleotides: TGTGCCAGCAGCTTAAAGGCCGGTTACAAGGTTCAGTACTTC. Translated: CASSLKAGYKVQYF.

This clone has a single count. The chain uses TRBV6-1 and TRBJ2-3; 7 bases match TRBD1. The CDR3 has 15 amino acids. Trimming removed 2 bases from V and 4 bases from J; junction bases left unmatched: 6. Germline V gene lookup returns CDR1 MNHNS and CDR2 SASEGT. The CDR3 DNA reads TGTGCCAGCAGTGAAACAGGGGCGAACTCAGATACGCAGTATTTT. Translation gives CASSETGANSDTQYF.

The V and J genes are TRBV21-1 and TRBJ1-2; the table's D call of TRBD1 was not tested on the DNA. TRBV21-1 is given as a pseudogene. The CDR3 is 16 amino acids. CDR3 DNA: TGTGCCAGCAGCAAAGTTTACCAGGTCTACCTTCTTGGCTACACCTTC. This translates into CASSKVYQVYLLGYTF.

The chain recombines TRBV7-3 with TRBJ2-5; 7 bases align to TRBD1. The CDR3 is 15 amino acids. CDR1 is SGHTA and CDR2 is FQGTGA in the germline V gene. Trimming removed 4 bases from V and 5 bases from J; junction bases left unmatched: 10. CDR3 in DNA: TGTGCCAGCAGCTCCCAGAGGGGGCAATGGGAGACCCAGTACTTC. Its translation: CASSSQRGQWETQYF.

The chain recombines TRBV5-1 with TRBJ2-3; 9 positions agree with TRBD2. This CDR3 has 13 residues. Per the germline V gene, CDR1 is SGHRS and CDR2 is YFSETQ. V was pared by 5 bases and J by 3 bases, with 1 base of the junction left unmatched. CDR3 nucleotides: TGCGCCAGCAGTAGCGGGGGTACAGATACGCAGTATTTT. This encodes CASSSGGTDTQYF.